This T cell receptor (beta chain) was obtained from a study of human T cells and chemical hapten exposure. This clonotype has ten or more counts. Time point: patch test 1, 2 weeks after DPC sensitization. The treatment is: therapeutic diphenylcyclopropenone sensitization with weekly scalp DPC. The total RNA was obtained from whole blood that was not fractionated. Using its own MiXCR run on the RACE reads, TCRdb lists one record per CDR3 protein. Of some 120,000 distinct CDR3 sequences listed, about 12% were seen once; the top ten hold 1.2% to 1.5%. This sample comprised whole blood, obtained in connection with sensitization to the hapten diphenylcyclopropenone (DPC). The TCR sequence derives from a woman aged 45 to 65 with alopecia areata. Some clones in this sample may be carry-over from other donors' samples.

The CDR3 protein is CASSRRLPPNQTQYF. The CDR3 bases are TGCGCCAGCAGTCGCCGACTACCGCCAAACCAGACCCAGTACTTC. The chain links TRBV23-1 to TRBJ2-5; tentatively, D is TRBD2 (5 bases). TRBV23-1 qualifies as an ORF whose function is uncertain. V lost 4 bases to trimming and J lost 6 bases, with 18 bases between them. The CDR3 has 15 residues.